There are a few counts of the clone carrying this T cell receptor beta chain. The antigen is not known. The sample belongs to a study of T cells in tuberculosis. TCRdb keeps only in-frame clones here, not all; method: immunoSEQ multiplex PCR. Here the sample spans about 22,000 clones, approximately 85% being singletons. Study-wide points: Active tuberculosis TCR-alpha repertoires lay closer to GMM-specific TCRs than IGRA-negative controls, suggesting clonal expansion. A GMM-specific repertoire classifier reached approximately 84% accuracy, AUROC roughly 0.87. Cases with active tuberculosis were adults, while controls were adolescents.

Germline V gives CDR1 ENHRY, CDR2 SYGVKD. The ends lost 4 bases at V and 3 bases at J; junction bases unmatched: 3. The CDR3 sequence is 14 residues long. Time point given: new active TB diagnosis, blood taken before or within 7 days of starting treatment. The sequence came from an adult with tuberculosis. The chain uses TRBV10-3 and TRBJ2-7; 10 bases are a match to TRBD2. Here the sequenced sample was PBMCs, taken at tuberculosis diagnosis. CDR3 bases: TGTGCCATCAGTGGCGGGACTAGCGTCTACGAGCAGTACTTC. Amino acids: CAISGGTSVYEQYF.